This T cell receptor beta chain derives from a study of shared clonotypes between healthy human individuals (dated by TCRdb to 2020 to 2022). About the study as a whole: The cohort included three men and a couple of women between 18 and 49 years of age. To estimate repertoire size and how much clonotypes are shared between individuals, the study performed deep sequencing of blood TCR repertoires from roughly five healthy adults. To increase sequencing depth and limit assay-specific biases, different laboratories used diverse techniques to prepare libraries and sequence TCR repertoires. For each donor, CD4 naive and CD4 memory were each given three plates, CD8 naive was given two plates, and CD8 memory was given one plate. Per donor, leukapheresis produced somewhere between about 0.9 and 9 billion PBMCs.

Donors were healthy HIV-negative adults with no recently reported acute infections or vaccinations. Every donor was a Caucasian adult residing in Nashville, Tennessee, USA. CD4+ T cells were enriched through magnetic negative selection, after which naive cells were positively selected on CD45RA and the remaining negative fraction served as the memory subset. After blood collection by leukapheresis, PBMCs were isolated using Ficoll-Histopaque density gradient centrifugation and then cryopreserved in the vapor phase of liquid nitrogen. Purity and quantity of every magnetically sorted T cell population were checked by analytical flow cytometry. Genomic DNA was isolated from each sorted fraction and quantified by UV absorbance on a Nanodrop 2000c. Details on this clone: Its antigen is still unknown. One end of the junction is discordant with germline, which a read error may explain.

TCR CDR3 regions were amplified from genomic DNA by multiplex PCR using the deep immunoSEQ assay. For each cell subset, the extracted genomic DNA was distributed evenly across all wells of several immunoSEQ 96-well plates, and each plate served as one replicate. For sorted subsets, about 210 ng of genomic DNA, equivalent to around 31,000 T cell genomes, went into each replicate PCR. Purified libraries were measured with a Qubit 3.0 fluorometer, size-checked on a Bioanalyzer 2100, and measured again with the KAPA Library Quantification kit. A separate single-read 150-cycle Illumina NextSeq 550 flow cell was used to sequence each immunoSEQ 96-well plate. In the authors' own workflow: Because the immunoSEQ output included only junctional sequences and no quality scores, the filtering could not be the same as the filtering used for full-length reads. Sequences were annotated with PyIR, a Python wrapper for IgBLAST v1.9, using IMGT germline references to assign V/J genes and CDR3. Reads with weak V/J assignments (E-value above 1e-6), missing CDR3, stop codons, out-of-frame junctions, or ambiguous translated residues were removed. V3J clonotypes were defined by identical inferred V gene, J gene, and CDR3 amino acid sequence. The percentage overlap between two repertoires was calculated by dividing the number of shared unique clonotypes by the size of the smaller repertoire. RTK rarefaction, the Chao1 estimator, and Recon v2.1 estimates of unobserved clonotypes were used to assess repertoire richness. Generation probabilities were computed with OLGA for all TCRbeta clonotypes obtained by the gDNA method from a handful of donors. Held by TCRdb, this immuneACCESS table contains in-frame sequences only and omits some clones. Under half of the omission traces to an unresolved V gene where checked; the cause of the rest is unknown. The V and J calls and clone size come from that table; D and trimming were worked out from the DNA. The sample data list under 600,000 clones, and roughly 97% of these were observed just once. 0.045% to 0.06% of the sample rests with the top ten.

The investigation overall reported the following: Compared with non-shared clonotypes, clonotypes shared by all four sorted-subset donors had higher generation probabilities. Even with the large sequencing depth, rarefaction of the sorted-subset datasets indicated that sequencing was incomplete. Sharing across a handful of donors was observed for approximately 4.6% of naive CD4, over 3% of naive CD8, about 2.5% of memory CD4, and roughly 0.4% of memory CD8 clonotypes. Estimated clonotype richness was generally larger for naive than for memory subsets. The small number of donors limited the genetic and exposure-history diversity represented. Sampling was restricted to blood, and TCR repertoires in tissues likely differ from the TCR repertoires found in blood. Pairwise subsampling indicated that sequencing depth was expected to affect the degree of clonotype sharing among donors.

CDR1 and CDR2 were assigned from the germline V gene (reference sequence) as MNHNY and SVGAGI. The CDR3, from cysteine to phenylalanine, totals 15 residues. Just CDR3 DNA is preserved here, 45 bases in frame from base 1. This clonotype was sampled from a young woman in good health. In this chain, TRBV6-6 is recombined with TRBJ1-4, and the D gene may be TRBD1, 5 bases matching. Sequenced input: naive CD4+ T cells sorted from blood. The cell subset or site label corresponds to: CD45RA+ positively selected. The nucleotide sequence reads as follows: TGTGCCAGCAGCTACTACAGGCGTACTAATGAAAAACTGTTTTTT. Its amino acids are CASSYYRRTNEKLFF.